This entry concerns a single T cell receptor (beta chain). The table lists this clone with a count of one. The specificity of this receptor is unknown. Within one base of it there is no much larger clone, and no base qualities were kept. To prepare the library, the immunoSEQ multiplex PCR assay was applied. TCRdb holds this immuneACCESS table with in-frame rearrangements only. Some clones are missing; in checked studies, unresolved V genes explain under half, and the rest has no known cause. Here the sample has 55,000 to 70,000 clones; 89% occur a single time. Of the sample, approximately 2% falls within the top ten clones. V was cut back by 0 bases and J by 2 bases, leaving a gap of 6 bases between them. The CDR3 runs 15 amino acids, cysteine and phenylalanine included. Left in the record is the CDR3 DNA by itself, 45 bases read in frame from the first base. According to the germline V gene, CDR1 reads SGHRS and CDR2 reads YFSETQ.

The source of the sample is a study of T cell changes during pregnancy in multiple sclerosis (dated by TCRdb to the late 2010s). About the full investigation: The study examined how the T cell repertoire changed over the course of pregnancy in women with multiple sclerosis.

The sequencing here drew on peripheral blood, taken after pregnancy. The sequence is built from TRBV5-1 and TRBJ2-6; 5 matching bases give a weak D call of TRBD1. The source of this sequence is a female donor with multiple sclerosis, enrolled in a pregnancy study. The CDR3 here reads CASSLAGTGANVLTF. The nucleotide sequence is given as TGCGCCAGCAGCTTGGCAGGGACTGGGGCCAACGTCCTGACTTTC.